Below, 26 T cell receptor beta chains from the same sample are listed, as sequenced in a study of T cells in Graves' hyperthyroidism and ophthalmopathy. Amplified TCR beta CDR3 regions derived from RNA transcripts. The HTBI primer set served for first-round RT-PCR of the TCR CDR3. TCRdb reprocessed the multiplex PCR reads with MiXCR, giving one entry per CDR3 protein. The sample contains about 400,000 distinct CDR3 sequences, about 14% of which appear only once. The sample was blood. The receptors were gathered from a man aged 50-59 years with Graves' ophthalmopathy.

This clonotype was recorded a few times. The chain combines TRBV10-3 with TRBJ1-5; D might be TRBD1 (5 bases). Germline V lookup: CDR1 ENHRY, CDR2 SYGVKD. CDR3 length: 14 amino acids. Trimming removed 7 bases from V and 5 bases from J, with 15 bases in between. The CDR3 DNA reads TGTGCCATCAAAGGGGTCGAAGTGGATCAGCCCCAGCATTTT. Amino acid sequence: CAIKGVEVDQPQHF.

Ten or more counts support this clonotype. V and J are TRBV5-1 and TRBJ1-4; 7 bases match TRBD1. Trimming at V came to 0 bases and at J to 5 bases, leaving 13 bases not matched to a gene. CDR3 length: 18 amino acids. Germline-derived CDR1 and CDR2 are SGHRS and YFSETQ. In nucleotides, the CDR3 is TGCGCCAGCAGCTTGGAGGGACCTAGACAGGGAACAAATGAAAAACTGTTTTTT. This codes for CASSLEGPRQGTNEKLFF.

The J gene is TRBJ2-5, the V gene TRBV9; TRBD2 agrees at 7 bases. This CDR3 is built from 15 residues. CDR1 and CDR2 from the germline V gene are SGDLS and YYNGEE. The J segment lost 4 bases and the V segment lost 4 bases, leaving 10 bases of the junction unmatched. The CDR3 protein is CASSPLASRAETQYF. The CDR3 region has the DNA TGTGCCAGCAGCCCACTAGCGTCTAGGGCAGAGACCCAGTACTTC.

J is TRBJ2-2 and V is TRBV4-1, with D uncertain. V shed 0 bases and J shed 1 base, with 9 bases lying between them. Germline CDR1 and CDR2: MGHRA and YSYEKL. The CDR3 covers 16 residues. CDR3 region: CASSQEGAQNTGELFF. CDR3 bases: TGCGCCAGCAGCCAAGAAGGTGCACAGAACACCGGGGAGCTGTTTTTT.

The chain combines TRBV20-1 with TRBJ1-2, with D possibly TRBD1 on 5 matching bases. Germline CDR1 DFQATT, CDR2 SNEGSKA (reference sequence). The CDR3 is made up of 14 amino acids. Trimming shortened V by 5 bases and J by 2 bases, and 15 bases separated the two germline ends. The CDR3 DNA reads TGCAGTGCTCCAGCCGGGGCATCAAACTATGGCTACACCTTC. Encoded protein: CSAPAGASNYGYTF.

This chain connects TRBV5-1 to TRBJ1-2; 10 nucleotides line up with TRBD1. Germline CDR1 and CDR2: SGHRS and YFSETQ. The CDR3 length is 15 residues. The ends lost 4 bases at V and 11 bases at J; junction bases unmatched: 14. The CDR3 DNA reads as TGCGCCAGCAGCGATAGACAGGGGGCCCTCTCTGAGTACACCTTC. This sequence encodes CASSDRQGALSEYTF.

This clonotype was seen a handful of times. The chain recombines TRBV19 with TRBJ2-3; 11 nucleotides match TRBD2. CDR1 and CDR2 from the germline V gene are LNHDA and SQIVND (reference sequence). J was trimmed by 0 bases and V by 7 bases; bases with no gene match: 21. The CDR3 loop spans 21 amino acids. The CDR3 nucleotides read TGTGCCAGTACTCCCAGGGGACTAGCGGCTCGACGTATAACTAGCACAGATACGCAGTATTTT. Encoded protein: CASTPRGLAARRITSTDTQYF.

This clonotype showed up just a few times. The chain uses TRBV24-1 and TRBJ2-1; D possibly matches TRBD1 or TRBD2 (9 bases each). Trimming removed 3 bases from V and 9 bases from J, with 32 bases in between. Germline CDR1 and CDR2: KGHDR and SFDVKD. The CDR3 has 20 amino acids. CDR3 protein: CATSDPGTGFSSGRIFEQFF. DNA for the CDR3: TGTGCCACCAGTGATCCCGGGACAGGGTTCTCCAGCGGGAGGATTTTTGAGCAGTTCTTC.

In its sample, this clonotype was seen many times. The chain carries TRBV30 and TRBJ1-6, with a tentative D call TRBD1 (5 bases). This CDR3 is 15 amino acids long. Germline CDR1 and CDR2: GTSNPN and SVGIG (reference sequence). Trimming removed 2 bases from V and 9 bases from J, with 17 bases in between. The CDR3 loop is CAWSSRAKGSSPLHF. CDR3 nucleotide sequence: TGTGCCTGGAGTTCCAGGGCCAAGGGGAGTTCACCCCTCCACTTT. Drawing the rest from reference TRBV30 and TRBJ1-6, the complete variable domain is SQTIHQWPATLVQPVGSPLSLECTVEGTSNPNLYWYRQAAGRGLQLLFYSVGIGQISSEVPQNLSASRPQDRQFILSSKKLLLSDSGFYLCAWSSRAKGSSPLHFGNGTRLTVT.

The sample holds many counts of this clonotype. The chain recombines TRBV11-1 with TRBJ1-2; 8 bases agree with TRBD1. Germline CDR1 SGHAT, CDR2 FQDESV (reference sequence). V shed 5 bases, J shed 3 bases, and the junction held 5 bases outside the gene matches. This CDR3 comprises 14 residues. The CDR3 reads CASSRQGYYYGYTF. CDR3 in DNA: TGTGCCAGCAGCAGACAGGGGTACTACTATGGCTACACCTTC.

This clonotype appeared a few times. The chain links TRBV24-1 to TRBJ2-1; no reliable D call. Germline CDR1 reads KGHDR; CDR2 reads SFDVKD. CDR3 length equals 17 residues. Trimming stripped 9 bases from V and 0 bases from J, with 20 bases between. The CDR3 is CATEGPSRFVSYNEQFF. The CDR3 DNA is TGTGCCACCGAAGGGCCAAGCCGGTTCGTCTCCTACAATGAGCAGTTCTTC.

This clonotype appeared many times. The chain joins TRBV27 to TRBJ2-4, with a possible D match to TRBD1 (5 bases). The CDR3 runs to 14 residues. V lost 6 bases to trimming and J lost 5 bases, with 14 bases between them. Germline V CDR1 and CDR2: MNHEY, SMNVEV (reference sequence). CDR3 sequence reads: CASRPYEGENIQYF. In nucleotides, the CDR3 is TGTGCCAGCAGACCATATGAAGGGGAAAACATTCAGTACTTC.

This clonotype appeared a few times. The CDR3 nucleotides read TGTGCCAGCAGCTCGGGGACAGGGAATAATGAAAAACTGTTTTTT. Amino acid sequence: CASSSGTGNNEKLFF. The V and J genes are TRBV5-5 and TRBJ1-4; 9 bases line up with TRBD1. V shed 3 bases and J 4 bases; nucleotides not matched to a gene: 4. Germline V gene sequence: CDR1 SGHKS, CDR2 YYEKEE (reference sequence). The CDR3 runs 15 residues.

This clonotype has at least ten counts. The chain combines TRBV3-1 with TRBJ1-4; the D is unclear. Germline CDR1 reads LGHDT; CDR2 reads YNNKEL (reference sequence). The CDR3 has 14 amino acids. V shed 4 bases and J shed 4 bases, with 10 bases lying between them. The CDR3 nucleotides read TGTGCCAGCAGCCCTCGGGGAGGTAATGAAAAACTGTTTTTT. It encodes CASSPRGGNEKLFF.

Remarks on this clonotype: A much larger clone sits a single nucleotide away, making a read error possible. This chain uses TRBV29-1 with TRBJ1-1; perhaps TRBD1 as D (6 bases). This CDR3 is 15 amino acids long. Germline V gives CDR1 SQVTM, CDR2 ANQGSEA. Trimming shortened V by 0 bases and J by 2 bases, and 13 bases separated the two germline ends. Here the CDR3 DNA reads TGCAGCGTTGAAGACCGTGGGGGGACAAACACTGAAGCTTTCTTT. Protein product: CSVEDRGGTNTEAFF.

This clonotype was found many times. The chain has TRBV18 and TRBJ2-7, with TRBD1 identical over 7 bases. Germline CDR1 reads KGHSH; CDR2 reads LQKENI. Trimming took 0 bases from V and 2 from J; bases not matched to a gene: 1. There are 14 residues in the CDR3. CDR3 coding DNA: TGTGCCAGCTCACCACCGGGACAGCCCTACGAGCAGTACTTC. Its translation: CASSPPGQPYEQYF.

This clonotype was picked up many times. The V call is TRBV18, the J call TRBJ1-1; D is possibly TRBD1 (5 bases). V shed 2 bases and J shed 3 bases, with 13 bases lying between them. Germline values: CDR1 KGHSH, CDR2 LQKENI. The CDR3 is made up of 15 amino acids. The CDR3 coding sequence is TGTGCCAGCTCACCAGTGGCGGGAGGGGACACTGAAGCTTTCTTT. Its protein product is CASSPVAGGDTEAFF.

This clonotype was observed at least ten times. The chain combines TRBV2 with TRBJ2-4, with D possibly matching TRBD2 (5 bases). V lost 4 bases and J 2 bases, leaving 12 bases between the germline ends. Germline V gene lookup returns CDR1 SNHLY and CDR2 FYNNEI. CDR3 length: 15 residues. Written as DNA, the CDR3 is TGTGCCAGCAGTGTGAGGGCACCCACCAAAAACATTCAGTACTTC. It yields the protein CASSVRAPTKNIQYF.

This clonotype was detected many times. The rearrangement links TRBV7-9 to TRBJ1-2; D may be TRBD1 (5 bases). V dropped 5 bases and J dropped 4 bases, with 20 bases sitting between them. The CDR3 runs to 16 residues. The germline V gene has CDR1 SEHNR and CDR2 FQNEAQ (reference sequence). The CDR3 sequence is CASSLATGALVYGYTF. The CDR3 region has the DNA TGTGCCAGCAGCCTCGCAACAGGAGCCCTGGTCTATGGCTACACCTTC. Variable domain in full (rest from reference TRBV7-9 and TRBJ1-2): DTGVSQNPRHKITKRGQNVTFRCDPISEHNRLYWYRQTLGQGPEFLTYFQNEAQLEKSRLLSDRFSAERPKGSFSTLEIQRTEQGDSAMYLCASSLATGALVYGYTFGSGTRLTVV.

This clonotype has more than one count but fewer than ten. The chain employs TRBV5-6 and TRBJ1-1; D gene unclear. The CDR3 contains 15 residues. Germline-derived CDR1 and CDR2 are SGHDT and YYEEEE. V was cut by 0 bases and J by 7 bases, with 16 bases left in between. The CDR3 region is CASSLGVNGVVEAFF. The DNA of the CDR3 is TGTGCCAGCAGCTTGGGGGTGAACGGGGTGGTTGAAGCTTTCTTT. The full variable domain, rest sourced from reference TRBV5-6 and TRBJ1-1, is DAGVTQSPTHLIKTRGQQVTLRCSPKSGHDTVSWYQQALGQGPQFIFQYYEEEERQRGNFPDRFSGHQFPNYSSELNVNALLLGDSALYLCASSLGVNGVVEAFFGQGTRLTVV.

This chain joins TRBV2 and TRBJ1-2; 7 bases match TRBD1. Trimming removed 2 bases from V and 3 bases from J; junction bases left unmatched: 3. Germline CDR1 reads SNHLY; CDR2 reads FYNNEI. The CDR3 is 14 amino acids. The CDR3 nucleotides read TGTGCCAGCAGTGAACAGGGGGAAGACTATGGCTACACCTTC. Amino acids: CASSEQGEDYGYTF. The entire variable domain, with the rest obtained from reference TRBV2 and TRBJ1-2, is as follows: EPEVTQTPSHQVTQMGQEVILRCVPISNHLYFYWYRQILGQKVEFLVSFYNNEISEKSEIFDDQFSVERPDGSNFTLKIRSTKLEDSAMYFCASSEQGEDYGYTFGSGTRLTVV.

Comments on this clonotype: A much larger clone lies a single base off, so this may be a read error. J is TRBJ2-1 and V is TRBV28; 10 bases agree with TRBD2. The germline CDR1 and CDR2 sequences are MDHEN and SYDVKM. This CDR3 has 17 residues. Trimming took 8 bases from V and 1 from J; bases not matched to a gene: 11. In DNA form, the CDR3 reads TGTGCCAGCGGGACCGTGAGGACTAGCGGTTCCTACAATGAGCAGTTCTTC. This encodes CASGTVRTSGSYNEQFF.

This clonotype has only a few counts. This may be a read error: a much more frequent sequence differs by one nucleotide. The chain joins TRBV2 to TRBJ2-5; D assignment may be TRBD1 or TRBD2 (5 bases each). The ends were cut back, 4 bases at V and 4 bases at J, with 13 bases in the middle. The V gene's germline CDR1 is SNHLY and CDR2 FYNNEI. This CDR3 spans 14 amino acids. The CDR3 reads CASSGGWSRETQYF. The CDR3 bases are TGTGCCAGCAGTGGGGGGTGGTCGCGAGAGACCCAGTACTTC.

This clonotype was seen many times. The rearrangement uses TRBV5-1 and TRBJ2-3; 13 nucleotides match TRBD2. Germline V gene lookup returns CDR1 SGHRS and CDR2 YFSETQ. This CDR3 has 16 residues. Trimming removed 4 bases from V and 5 bases from J; junction bases left unmatched: 7. CDR3 sequence: CASSPTSGRAIDTQYF. The CDR3 coding sequence is TGCGCCAGCAGCCCTACTAGCGGGAGGGCCATAGATACGCAGTATTTT.

This clonotype has a count of ten or more. The chain employs TRBV11-2 and TRBJ2-1; D ambiguous. The germline V and J ends were trimmed by 4 bases and 4 bases, with 20 bases remaining between them. There are 17 residues in the CDR3. In germline, CDR1 is SGHAT, CDR2 FQNNGV. CDR3 residues: CASSWTSDAMRYNEQFF. DNA for the CDR3: TGTGCCAGCAGCTGGACCTCAGACGCGATGAGGTACAATGAGCAGTTCTTC.

Concerning this clonotype: This may be a read error: a much more frequent sequence differs by one nucleotide. The chain has TRBV24-1 and TRBJ2-1; maybe TRBD1 (6 bases). This CDR3 is 12 amino acids long. Germline V gene data show CDR1 as KGHDR and CDR2 as SFDVKD. V gave up 7 bases and J gave up 8 bases, with 11 bases separating them. The CDR3 loop reads CATRGQRDEQFF. In DNA form, the CDR3 reads TGTGCCACCAGGGGACAACGCGATGAGCAGTTCTTC.